Listed below are T cell receptor beta chains from one sample, sequenced in a study of Graves' ophthalmopathy and Graves' hyperthyroidism. TCRdb processed the multiplex PCR reads anew with MiXCR; each CDR3 protein has one entry. Among about 740,000 distinct CDR3 sequences, 35% to 50% were seen once, and the ten largest hold about 40%. The specimen sequenced was peripheral blood. The receptors were gathered from an adult man with Graves' ophthalmopathy. CDR3s include the opening cysteine and the closing phenylalanine or tryptophan. A D gene is named only where the DNA matches it firmly. Size is omitted from some rows. Given values are once, few, many or a class for expanded clones.

D: .
V: TRBV29-1
J: TRBJ1-1
length: 13
size: .
CDR3: CSDYPGVNTEAFF
DNA: TGCAGTGACTATCCAGGAGTGAACACTGAAGCTTTCTTT

D: .
V: TRBV5-6
J: TRBJ2-7
length: 14
size: few
CDR3: CASSTRQAIYEQYF
DNA: TGTGCCAGCAGCACCCGACAGGCAATCTACGAGCAGTACTTC

D: .
V: TRBV7-9
J: TRBJ1-4
length: 13
size: .
CDR3: CASSPLRVEKLFF
DNA: TGTGCCAGCAGCCCACTCAGGGTAGAAAAACTGTTTTTT

D: TRBD1
V: TRBV20-1
J: TRBJ1-4
length: 12
size: many
CDR3: CSALRDSEKLFF
DNA: TGCAGTGCCCTCCGGGACAGCGAAAAACTGTTTTTT

D: TRBD1
V: TRBV19
J: TRBJ2-7
length: 15
size: .
CDR3: CASSRWTGDAYEQYF
DNA: TGTGCCAGTAGTAGATGGACAGGGGATGCCTACGAGCAGTACTTC

D: .
V: TRBV7-9
J: TRBJ1-4
length: 15
size: .
CDR3: CASSLEGSTNEKLFF
DNA: TGTGCCAGCAGCCTCGAGGGTTCTACTAATGAAAAACTGTTTTTT

D: .
V: TRBV20-1
J: TRBJ2-7
length: 13
size: many
CDR3: CSASPVSSYEQYF
DNA: TGCAGTGCTAGCCCCGTAAGCTCCTACGAGCAGTACTTC

D: .
V: TRBV7-8
J: TRBJ1-2
length: 12
size: .
CDR3: CASSYGPYGYTF
DNA: TGTGCCAGCAGCTACGGGCCCTATGGCTACACCTTC

D: TRBD1
V: TRBV20-1
J: TRBJ2-7
length: 12
size: many
CDR3: CSASSSGGEQYF
DNA: TGCAGTGCCAGCTCGTCAGGGGGCGAGCAGTACTTC

D: TRBD2
V: TRBV7-9
J: TRBJ2-2
length: 17
size: few
CDR3: CASSSHLAGGTTGELFF
DNA: TGTGCCAGCAGCTCGCATCTAGCGGGAGGAACGACCGGGGAGCTGTTTTTT

D: TRBD1
V: TRBV20-1
J: TRBJ1-3
length: 15
size: .
CDR3: CSASDRGRSGNTIYF
DNA: TGCAGTGCTAGTGACAGGGGGCGGTCTGGAAACACCATATATTTT

D: .
V: TRBV5-6
J: TRBJ2-7
length: 12
size: .
CDR3: CAWSVQASKQYF
DNA: TGTGCCTGGAGTGTACAAGCGAGTAAACAGTACTTC

D: .
V: TRBV11-1
J: TRBJ1-2
length: 14
size: .
CDR3: CAGSPKGRAHGYTF
DNA: TGTGCCGGCAGCCCCAAGGGCAGGGCTCACGGCTACACCTTC

D: TRBD2
V: TRBV12-3/TRBV12-4
J: TRBJ2-5
length: 15
size: .
CDR3: CASSYSASGVGTQYF
DNA: TGTGCCAGCAGTTACTCTGCTAGCGGGGTGGGGACCCAGTACTTC

D: .
V: TRBV12-3/TRBV12-4
J: TRBJ2-7
length: 12
size: once
CDR3: CASAVTGYEQYF
DNA: TGTGCCAGCGCCGTCACCGGGTACGAGCAGTACTTC

D: .
V: TRBV7-3
J: TRBJ2-5
length: 15
size: .
CDR3: CASSSLGAGRETQYF
DNA: TGTGCCAGCAGCTCCCTAGGGGCGGGGCGAGAGACCCAGTACTTC

D: TRBD1
V: TRBV10-2
J: TRBJ2-7
length: 14
size: .
CDR3: CASSVSRGLYEQCF
DNA: TGCGCCAGCAGTGTCTCCAGGGGGCTCTACGAGCAGTGCTTC

D: TRBD1
V: TRBV2
J: TRBJ1-1
length: 12
size: .
CDR3: CANRGQGTEAFF
DNA: TGTGCCAACAGGGGGCAGGGCACTGAAGCTTTCTTT

D: .
V: TRBV7-3
J: TRBJ1-5
length: 15
size: .
CDR3: CASTQEEAGNQPQHF
DNA: TGTGCCAGCACCCAGGAGGAGGCGGGCAATCAGCCCCAGCATTTT

D: .
V: TRBV7-9
J: TRBJ1-1
length: 14
size: many
CDR3: CASSLFGMNTEAFF
DNA: TGTGCCAGCAGCTTATTCGGCATGAACACTGAAGCTTTCTTT

D: .
V: TRBV19
J: TRBJ1-1
length: 15
size: many
CDR3: CASSIGGDRGTEAFF
DNA: TGTGCCAGTAGTATAGGCGGGGACCGAGGGACTGAAGCTTTCTTT

D: .
V: TRBV4-2
J: TRBJ2-7
length: 14
size: .
CDR3: CASSQERGPYEQYF
DNA: TGTGCCAGCAGCCAAGAGAGGGGCCCCTACGAGCAGTACTTC

D: .
V: TRBV12-3/TRBV12-4
J: TRBJ2-2
length: 14
size: few
CDR3: CASSQMGGTGELFF
DNA: TGTGCCAGCAGTCAGATGGGTGGCACCGGGGAGCTGTTTTTT

D: .
V: TRBV12-3/TRBV12-4
J: TRBJ1-5
length: 13
size: many
CDR3: CASSFRGFGPQHF
DNA: TGTGCCAGCAGTTTTCGGGGATTCGGGCCCCAGCATTTT

D: TRBD1
V: TRBV10-3
J: TRBJ2-5
length: 13
size: once
CDR3: CATRGQHQETQYF
DNA: TGTGCCACCCGGGGACAGCATCAAGAGACCCAGTACTTC

D: .
V: TRBV4-2
J: TRBJ2-7
length: 15
size: many
CDR3: CASSQTNTQNYEQYF
DNA: TGTGCCAGCAGCCAAACAAATACGCAAAACTACGAGCAGTACTTC

D: .
V: TRBV2
J: TRBJ1-6
length: 13
size: many
CDR3: CASSDKGVGVLHF
DNA: TGTGCCAGCAGTGATAAAGGGGTGGGTGTCCTCCACTTT

D: TRBD1
V: TRBV7-2
J: TRBJ1-2
length: 14
size: many
CDR3: CASSPGQGDYGYTF
DNA: TGTGCCAGCAGCCCAGGACAGGGCGACTATGGCTACACCTTC

D: .
V: TRBV29-1
J: TRBJ1-5
length: 13
size: .
CDR3: CSTLGHINQPQHF
DNA: TGCAGCACACTGGGACACATCAATCAGCCCCAGCATTTT

D: .
V: TRBV7-2
J: TRBJ2-5
length: 14
size: .
CDR3: CASSLGGGVETQYF
DNA: TGTGCCAGCAGCTTAGGAGGAGGGGTTGAGACCCAGTACTTC

D: TRBD1
V: TRBV19
J: TRBJ2-2
length: 16
size: few
CDR3: CAISFYGQEDTGELFF
DNA: TGTGCCATCTCTTTTTACGGACAGGAGGACACCGGGGAGCTGTTTTTT

D: .
V: TRBV12-3/TRBV12-4
J: TRBJ1-1
length: 12
size: few
CDR3: CASSLWAGEAFF
DNA: TGTGCCAGCAGTTTGTGGGCCGGTGAAGCTTTCTTT

D: TRBD1
V: TRBV5-1
J: TRBJ2-7
length: 15
size: .
CDR3: CASSGGQGMGYEQYF
DNA: TGCGCCAGCAGCGGGGGACAGGGGATGGGCTACGAGCAGTACTTC

D: .
V: TRBV29-1
J: TRBJ1-1
length: 13
size: .
CDR3: CSAAQGRETEAFF
DNA: TGCAGCGCCGCACAGGGTCGGGAGACTGAAGCTTTCTTT

D: .
V: TRBV6-6
J: TRBJ1-6
length: 16
size: .
CDR3: CASSYSPRSYNSPLHF
DNA: TGTGCCAGCAGTTACTCGCCCCGCTCCTATAATTCACCCCTCCACTTT

D: .
V: TRBV19
J: TRBJ2-7
length: 14
size: .
CDR3: CASSIGDAAYEQYF
DNA: TGTGCCAGTAGTATAGGAGACGCAGCCTACGAGCAGTACTTC

D: .
V: TRBV30
J: TRBJ1-6
length: 9
size: .
CDR3: CASRTPLHF
DNA: TGTGCTTCCAGGACCCCCCTCCACTTT

D: .
V: TRBV28
J: TRBJ1-2
length: 13
size: .
CDR3: CASSPDQGAGYTF
DNA: TGTGCCAGCAGCCCGGACCAGGGCGCGGGCTACACCTTC

D: .
V: TRBV10-3
J: TRBJ2-5
length: 15
size: many
CDR3: CAISEYATQQETQYF
DNA: TGTGCCATCAGTGAGTATGCCACCCAGCAAGAGACCCAGTACTTC

D: .
V: TRBV19
J: TRBJ2-7
length: 12
size: .
CDR3: CASSPNPGEQYF
DNA: TGTGCCAGCAGCCCTAATCCGGGGGAGCAGTACTTC

D: TRBD1
V: TRBV29-1
J: TRBJ2-7
length: 14
size: .
CDR3: CSVGGQGTLYEQYF
DNA: TGCAGCGTTGGCGGACAGGGAACTCTCTACGAGCAGTACTTC

D: .
V: TRBV7-2
J: TRBJ1-5
length: 15
size: .
CDR3: CASSFSSNGNQPQHF
DNA: TGTGCCAGCAGCTTTAGCTCCAATGGAAATCAGCCCCAGCATTTT

D: .
V: TRBV7-9
J: TRBJ2-5
length: 13
size: once
CDR3: CASSLGVQEAQYF
DNA: TGTGCCAGCAGCTTAGGCGTCCAAGAGGCCCAGTACTTC

D: .
V: TRBV2
J: TRBJ1-2
length: 17
size: .
CDR3: CASSHTPSSYRAYGYTF
DNA: TGTGCCAGCAGTCACACGCCGAGCTCGTACAGAGCTTATGGCTACACCTTC

D: TRBD2
V: TRBV12-3/TRBV12-4
J: TRBJ2-7
length: 17
size: few
CDR3: CASSRRTLAGGLVEQYF
DNA: TGTGCCAGCAGTAGAAGGACTCTAGCGGGAGGGCTGGTCGAGCAGTACTTC

D: .
V: TRBV29-1
J: TRBJ1-2
length: 10
size: .
CDR3: CSVARGRYTF
DNA: TGCAGCGTTGCCAGGGGCCGCTACACCTTC

D: TRBD1
V: TRBV29-1
J: TRBJ2-7
length: 12
size: .
CDR3: CSAEGTGYEQYF
DNA: TGCAGCGCTGAAGGGACAGGTTACGAGCAGTACTTC

D: .
V: TRBV29-1
J: TRBJ2-7
length: 13
size: .
CDR3: CSVVRLSSYEQYF
DNA: TGCAGCGTTGTTCGACTCAGCTCCTACGAGCAGTACTTC

D: TRBD1
V: TRBV29-1
J: TRBJ2-5
length: 14
size: .
CDR3: CSVAPGTAAETQYF
DNA: TGCAGCGTTGCCCCCGGGACAGCGGCTGAGACCCAGTACTTC

D: TRBD2
V: TRBV25-1
J: TRBJ2-7
length: 15
size: .
CDR3: CAWSFGRAGGGEQYF
DNA: TGTGCCTGGAGTTTCGGCCGAGCGGGAGGGGGTGAGCAGTACTTC

D: .
V: TRBV20-1
J: TRBJ1-2
length: 13
size: many
CDR3: CSAQDGTNYGYTF
DNA: TGCAGTGCCCAGGACGGTACTAACTATGGCTACACCTTC

D: .
V: TRBV7-3
J: TRBJ1-1
length: 14
size: many
CDR3: CASSLIPGGTEAFF
DNA: TGTGCCAGCAGCTTAATTCCCGGGGGAACTGAAGCTTTCTTT

D: .
V: TRBV15
J: TRBJ2-7
length: 13
size: many
CDR3: CATSITGIGEQYF
DNA: TGTGCCACCAGCATCACCGGGATTGGCGAGCAGTACTTC